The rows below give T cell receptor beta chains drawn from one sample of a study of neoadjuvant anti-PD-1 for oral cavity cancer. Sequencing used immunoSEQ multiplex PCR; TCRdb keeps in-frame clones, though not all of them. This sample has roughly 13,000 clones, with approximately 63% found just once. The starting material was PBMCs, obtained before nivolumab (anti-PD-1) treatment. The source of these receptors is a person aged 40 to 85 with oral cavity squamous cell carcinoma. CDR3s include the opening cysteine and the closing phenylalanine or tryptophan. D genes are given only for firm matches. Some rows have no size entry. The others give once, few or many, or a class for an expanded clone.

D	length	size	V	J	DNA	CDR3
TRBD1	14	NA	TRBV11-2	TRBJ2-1	TGTGCCAGCAGCTCCTTGGGACAGGACAATGAGCAGTTCTTC	CASSSLGQDNEQFF
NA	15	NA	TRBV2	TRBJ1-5	TGTGCCAGCATTGGTACCTCAGGCGGGCATCAGCCCCAGCATTTT	CASIGTSGGHQPQHF
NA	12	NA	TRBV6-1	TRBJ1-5	TGTGCCAGCAGCCCAGGGAATCAGCCCCAGCATTTT	CASSPGNQPQHF
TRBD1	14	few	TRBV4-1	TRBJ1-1	TGCGCCAGCAGCCAGGGACAGGGACAGGGTGAAGCTTTCTTT	CASSQGQGQGEAFF
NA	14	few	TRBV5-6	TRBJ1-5	TGTGCCAGCAGCTTGAGAGGGTCCGATCAGCCCCAGCATTTT	CASSLRGSDQPQHF
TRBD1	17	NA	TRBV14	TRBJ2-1	TGTGCCAGCAGCAAACGCCCGACAGGGAATTACGACAATGAGCAGTTCTTC	CASSKRPTGNYDNEQFF
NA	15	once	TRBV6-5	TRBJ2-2	TGTGCCAGCAGTTATGGTGGAGGGGGCCACGGGGAGCTGTTTTTT	CASSYGGGGHGELFF
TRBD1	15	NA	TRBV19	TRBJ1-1	TGTGCCAGTAGTCCGCGGGACAGGGCTAACACTGAAGCTTTCTTT	CASSPRDRANTEAFF
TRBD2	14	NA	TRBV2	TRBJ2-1	TGTGCCACCGCCGGGACTAGCGGGAGTGATGAGCAGTTCTTC	CATAGTSGSDEQFF
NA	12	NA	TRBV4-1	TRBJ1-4	TGCGCCAGCAGCCAAGTAGGGAGAAAACTGTTTTTT	CASSQVGRKLFF
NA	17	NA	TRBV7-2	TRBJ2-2	TGTGCCAGCAGCCTATCCCTCGGACTCCGGGGCACCGGGGAGCTGTTTTTT	CASSLSLGLRGTGELFF
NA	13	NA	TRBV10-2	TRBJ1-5	TGCGCCAGCAGTGGAGATCAGCGGCAGCCCCAGCATTTT	CASSGDQRQPQHF
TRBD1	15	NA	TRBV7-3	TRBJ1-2	TGTGCCAGCAGCCCATCTGGACAGGGGAACTATGGCTACACCTTC	CASSPSGQGNYGYTF
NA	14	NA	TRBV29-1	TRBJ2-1	TGCAGCGTTGTATCCGGGAGCTCCTACAATGAGCAGTTCTTC	CSVVSGSSYNEQFF
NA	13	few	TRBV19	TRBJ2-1	TGTGCCAGTAGCGACAGGGAGGGCTATGAGCAGTTCTTC	CASSDREGYEQFF
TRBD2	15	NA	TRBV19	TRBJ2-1	TGTGCCAGTAGTATCGCCCGAGCGGGGGGCAATGAGCAGTTCTTC	CASSIARAGGNEQFF
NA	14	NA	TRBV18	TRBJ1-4	TGTGCCAGCTCACCAATCCAGGGTCCCGAAAAACTGTTTTTT	CASSPIQGPEKLFF
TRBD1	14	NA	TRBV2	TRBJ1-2	TGTGCCAGCAGCGAGATTGGACAGGGCCAGGGCTACACCTTC	CASSEIGQGQGYTF
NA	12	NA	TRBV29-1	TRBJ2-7	TGCAGCGCTCGAATACAGCTGAGCGAGCAGTACTTC	CSARIQLSEQYF
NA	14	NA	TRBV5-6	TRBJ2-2	TGTGCCAGCAGCCCCGGACAGAGCACCGGGGAGCTGTTTTTT	CASSPGQSTGELFF
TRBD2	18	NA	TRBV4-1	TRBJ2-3	TGCGCCAGCAGCCAAGAAGCAAGGGCTAGCGGGACCACAGATACGCAGTATTTT	CASSQEARASGTTDTQYF
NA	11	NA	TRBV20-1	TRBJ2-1	TGCAGTGCTAGAACTGGGGTTGAGCAGTTCTTC	CSARTGVEQFF